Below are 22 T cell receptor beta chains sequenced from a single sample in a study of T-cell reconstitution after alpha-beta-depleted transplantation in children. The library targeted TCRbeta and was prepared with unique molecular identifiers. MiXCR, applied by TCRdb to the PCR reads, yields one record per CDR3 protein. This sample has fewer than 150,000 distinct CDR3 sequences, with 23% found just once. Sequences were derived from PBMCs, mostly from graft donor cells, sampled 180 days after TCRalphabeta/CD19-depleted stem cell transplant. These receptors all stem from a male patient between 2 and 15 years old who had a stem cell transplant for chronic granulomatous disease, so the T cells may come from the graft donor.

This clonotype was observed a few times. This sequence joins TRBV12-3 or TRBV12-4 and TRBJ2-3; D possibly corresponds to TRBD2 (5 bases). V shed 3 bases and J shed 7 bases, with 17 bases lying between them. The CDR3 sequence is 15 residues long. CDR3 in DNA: TGTGCCAGCAGTTTTACCGGGATCCCAGGAAATACGCAGTATTTT. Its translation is CASSFTGIPGNTQYF.

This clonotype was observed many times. CDR3: CASSVRAGDSMYEQFF. The DNA of the CDR3 is TGTGCCAGCAGCGTAAGAGCGGGAGACTCCATGTATGAGCAGTTCTTC. This chain uses TRBV9 with TRBJ2-1; 8 positions match TRBD2. Per germline, CDR1 SGDLS and CDR2 YYNGEE. There are 16 residues in the CDR3. V shed 1 base and J 8 bases; nucleotides not matched to a gene: 11.

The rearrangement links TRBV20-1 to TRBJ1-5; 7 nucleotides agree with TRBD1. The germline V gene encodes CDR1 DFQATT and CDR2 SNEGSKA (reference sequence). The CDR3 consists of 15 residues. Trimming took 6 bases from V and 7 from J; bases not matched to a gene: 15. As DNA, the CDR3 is TGCAGTGCCTACTTTAAACAGGGGAATGGGCAGCCCCAGCATTTT. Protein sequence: CSAYFKQGNGQPQHF.

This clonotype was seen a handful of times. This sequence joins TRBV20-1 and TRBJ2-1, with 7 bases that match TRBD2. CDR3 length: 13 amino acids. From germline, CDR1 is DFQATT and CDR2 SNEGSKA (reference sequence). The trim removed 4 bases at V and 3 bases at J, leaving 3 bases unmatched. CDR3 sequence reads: CSATSGHYNEQFF. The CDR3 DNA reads TGCAGTGCTACTAGCGGACACTACAATGAGCAGTTCTTC.

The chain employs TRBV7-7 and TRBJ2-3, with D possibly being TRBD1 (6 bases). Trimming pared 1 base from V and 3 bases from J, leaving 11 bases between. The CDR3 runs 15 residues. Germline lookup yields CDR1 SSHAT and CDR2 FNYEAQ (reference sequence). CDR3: CASSLGGLPTDTQYF. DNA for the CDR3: TGTGCCAGCAGCTTAGGGGGGCTACCGACAGATACGCAGTATTTT.

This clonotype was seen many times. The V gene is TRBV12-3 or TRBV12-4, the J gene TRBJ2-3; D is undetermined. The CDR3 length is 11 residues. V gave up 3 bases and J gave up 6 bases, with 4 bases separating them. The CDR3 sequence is CASSLGDTQYF. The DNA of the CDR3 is TGTGCCAGCAGTTTGGGCGATACGCAGTATTTT.

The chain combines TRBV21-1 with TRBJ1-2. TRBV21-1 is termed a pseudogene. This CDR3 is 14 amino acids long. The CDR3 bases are TGTGCCAGCAGCAAAGTCAAGGGTGACTATGGCTACACCTTC. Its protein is CASSKVKGDYGYTF.

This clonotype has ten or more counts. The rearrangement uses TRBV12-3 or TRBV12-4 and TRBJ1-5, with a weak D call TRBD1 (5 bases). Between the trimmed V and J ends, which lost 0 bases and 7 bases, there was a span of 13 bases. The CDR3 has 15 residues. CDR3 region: CASSLAMGGGQPQHF. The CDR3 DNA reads TGTGCCAGCAGTTTAGCGATGGGGGGTGGGCAGCCCCAGCATTTT.

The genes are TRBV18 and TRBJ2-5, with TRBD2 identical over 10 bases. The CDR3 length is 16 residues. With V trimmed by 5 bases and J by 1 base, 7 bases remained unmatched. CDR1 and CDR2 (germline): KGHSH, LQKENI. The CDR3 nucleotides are TGTGCCAGCTCAACTTTAGGACTAGCGGCCCAAGAGACCCAGTACTTC. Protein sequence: CASSTLGLAAQETQYF.

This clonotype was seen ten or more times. CDR3 amino acids: CASSPLKGPRNTEAFF. For the CDR3, the DNA is TGTGCCAGCAGCCCCTTGAAGGGTCCAAGGAACACTGAAGCTTTCTTT. The J gene is TRBJ1-1, the V gene TRBV9; D is unclear. Trimming removed 4 bases from V and 1 base from J, with 17 bases in between. The germline gives CDR1 SGDLS, CDR2 YYNGEE. The CDR3 contains 16 residues.

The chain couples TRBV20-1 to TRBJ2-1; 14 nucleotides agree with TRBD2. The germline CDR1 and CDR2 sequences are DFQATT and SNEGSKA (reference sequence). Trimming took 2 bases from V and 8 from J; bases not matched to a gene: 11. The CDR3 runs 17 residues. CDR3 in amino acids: CSARTSGTSGSYYEQFF. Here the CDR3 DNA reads TGCAGTGCTAGAACTTCCGGGACTAGCGGGAGTTACTATGAGCAGTTCTTC.

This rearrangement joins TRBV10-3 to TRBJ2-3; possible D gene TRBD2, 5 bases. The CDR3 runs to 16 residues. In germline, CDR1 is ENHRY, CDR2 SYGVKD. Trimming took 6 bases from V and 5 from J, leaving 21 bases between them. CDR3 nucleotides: TGTGCCATCAGAAAAACTCCGGACTCGGCCGGAGATACGCAGTATTTT. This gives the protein CAIRKTPDSAGDTQYF.

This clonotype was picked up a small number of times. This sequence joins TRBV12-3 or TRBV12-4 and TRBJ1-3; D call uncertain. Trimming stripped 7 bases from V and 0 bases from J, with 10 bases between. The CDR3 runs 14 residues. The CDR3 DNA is TGTGCCAGCACCCCGGGGAGCTCTGGAAACACCATATATTTT. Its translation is CASTPGSSGNTIYF.

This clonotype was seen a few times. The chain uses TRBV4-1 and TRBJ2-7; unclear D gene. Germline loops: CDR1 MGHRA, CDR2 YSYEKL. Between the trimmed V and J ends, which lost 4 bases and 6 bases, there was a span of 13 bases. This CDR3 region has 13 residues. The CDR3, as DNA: TGCGCCAGCAGCCCAAAAGAACATGGCGAGCAGTACTTC. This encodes CASSPKEHGEQYF.

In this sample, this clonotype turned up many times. The CDR3 reads CSARVNRGPYEQYF. The CDR3 DNA reads as TGCAGTGCTAGAGTCAATAGGGGGCCCTACGAGCAGTACTTC. The chain links TRBV20-1 to TRBJ2-7; TRBD1 matches at 7 bases. The V gene's germline CDR1 is DFQATT and CDR2 SNEGSKA (reference sequence). Trimming at V came to 1 base and at J to 2 bases, leaving 5 bases not matched to a gene. This CDR3 region has 14 residues.

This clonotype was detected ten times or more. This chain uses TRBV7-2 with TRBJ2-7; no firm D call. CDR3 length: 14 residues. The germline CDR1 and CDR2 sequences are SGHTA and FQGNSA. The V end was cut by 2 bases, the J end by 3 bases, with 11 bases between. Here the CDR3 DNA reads TGTGCCAGCAGCTTAATCCAGACGCACTACGAGCAGTACTTC. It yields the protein CASSLIQTHYEQYF.

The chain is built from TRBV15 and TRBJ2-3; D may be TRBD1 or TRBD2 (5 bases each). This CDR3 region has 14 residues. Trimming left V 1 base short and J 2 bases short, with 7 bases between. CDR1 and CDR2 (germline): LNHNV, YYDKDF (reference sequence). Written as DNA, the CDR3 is TGTGCCACCAGCAGAGGGGGGACCACAGATACGCAGTATTTT. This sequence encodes CATSRGGTTDTQYF.

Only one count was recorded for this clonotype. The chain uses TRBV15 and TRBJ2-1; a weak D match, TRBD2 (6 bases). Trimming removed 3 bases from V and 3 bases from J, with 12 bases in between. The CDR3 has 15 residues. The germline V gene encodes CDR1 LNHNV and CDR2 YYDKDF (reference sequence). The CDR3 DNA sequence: TGTGCCACCAGCAGCCGGGACTCCCTCTACAATGAGCAGTTCTTC. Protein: CATSSRDSLYNEQFF.

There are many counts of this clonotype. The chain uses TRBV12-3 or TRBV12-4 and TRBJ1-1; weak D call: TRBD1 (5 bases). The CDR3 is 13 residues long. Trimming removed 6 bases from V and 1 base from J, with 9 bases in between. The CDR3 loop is CASSHTGNTEAFF. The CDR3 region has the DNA TGTGCCAGCAGCCACACAGGGAACACTGAAGCTTTCTTT.

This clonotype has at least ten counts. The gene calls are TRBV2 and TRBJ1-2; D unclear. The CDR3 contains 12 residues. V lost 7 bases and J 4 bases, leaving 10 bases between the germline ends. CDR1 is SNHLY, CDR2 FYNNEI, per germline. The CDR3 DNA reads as TGTGCCAGCAATGAGGGTGGCTATGGCTACACCTTC. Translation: CASNEGGYGYTF. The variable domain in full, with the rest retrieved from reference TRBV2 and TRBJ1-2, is EPEVTQTPSHQVTQMGQEVILRCVPISNHLYFYWYRQILGQKVEFLVSFYNNEISEKSEIFDDQFSVERPDGSNFTLKIRSTKLEDSAMYFCASNEGGYGYTFGSGTRLTVV.

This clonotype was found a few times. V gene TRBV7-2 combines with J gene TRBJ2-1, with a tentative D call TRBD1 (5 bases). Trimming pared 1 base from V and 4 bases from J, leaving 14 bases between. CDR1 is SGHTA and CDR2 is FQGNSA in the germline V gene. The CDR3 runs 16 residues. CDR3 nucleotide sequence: TGTGCCAGCAGCTTAGTAGGGGCAGGGATATACAATGAGCAGTTCTTC. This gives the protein CASSLVGAGIYNEQFF.

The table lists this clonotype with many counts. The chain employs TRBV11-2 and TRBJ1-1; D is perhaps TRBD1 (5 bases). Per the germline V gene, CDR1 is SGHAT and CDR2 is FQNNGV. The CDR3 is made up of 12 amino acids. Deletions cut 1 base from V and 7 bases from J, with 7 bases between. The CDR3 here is CASSLVRGEAFF. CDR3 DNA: TGTGCCAGCAGCTTAGTTAGGGGTGAAGCTTTCTTT.